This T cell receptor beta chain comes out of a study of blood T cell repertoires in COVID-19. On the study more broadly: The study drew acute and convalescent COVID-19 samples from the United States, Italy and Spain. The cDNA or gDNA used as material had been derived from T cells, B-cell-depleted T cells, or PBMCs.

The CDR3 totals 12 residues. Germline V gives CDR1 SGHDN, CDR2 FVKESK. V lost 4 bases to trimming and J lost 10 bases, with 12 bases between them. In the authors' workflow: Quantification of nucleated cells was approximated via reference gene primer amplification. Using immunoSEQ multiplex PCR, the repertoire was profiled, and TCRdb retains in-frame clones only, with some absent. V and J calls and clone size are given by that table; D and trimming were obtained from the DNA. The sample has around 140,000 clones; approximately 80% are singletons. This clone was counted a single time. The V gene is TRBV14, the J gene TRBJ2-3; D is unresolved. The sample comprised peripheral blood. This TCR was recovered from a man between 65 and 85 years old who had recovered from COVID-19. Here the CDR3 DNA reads TGTGCCAGCAGCCTAAGTACTCTGCCGCAGTATTTT. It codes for CASSLSTLPQYF. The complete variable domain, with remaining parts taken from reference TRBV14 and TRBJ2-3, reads EAGVTQFPSHSVIEKGQTVTLRCDPISGHDNLYWYRRVMGKEIKFLLHFVKESKQDESGMPNNRFLAERTGGTYSTLKVQPAELEDSGVYFCASSLSTLPQYFGPGTRLTVL.